A selection of T cell receptor beta chains follows, all from one sample in a study of blood T cells in healthy people across ages. TCRdb re-analysed the 5' RACE reads in MiXCR, keeping a single row per CDR3 protein. The data show hundreds of thousands of distinct CDR3 sequences, approximately 44% seen once. Material: blood. These receptors all stem from a man aged 60-69 years in good health. CDR3s include the opening cysteine and the closing phenylalanine or tryptophan. Each record gives: J gene, V gene, CDR3 protein.

>TRBJ2-5|TRBV6-5
CASSYTDNPEQTQYF
>TRBJ2-7|TRBV3-1
CASSQAGRLSYNEQYF
>TRBJ1-6|TRBV3-1
CASSPDREYSPLHF
>TRBJ1-4|TRBV11-2
CASSWTGGPGEKLFF
>TRBJ2-6|TRBV7-8
CASSLVAGTSGANVLTF
>TRBJ2-2|TRBV15
CATSSQPPGIGTGELFF
>TRBJ2-5|TRBV5-1
CASSLEVGSPGTQYF
>TRBJ1-4|TRBV20-1
CSARRATNEKLFF
>TRBJ2-7|TRBV20-1
CSARKTSGRSNEQYF
>TRBJ2-3|TRBV9
CASSPTGTGTDTQYF
>TRBJ1-1|TRBV7-7
CASSSRVGTEAFF
>TRBJ2-4|TRBV20-1
CSARDPQGGLNIQYF
>TRBJ2-7|TRBV7-2
CASSPRAGYHEQYF
>TRBJ1-1|TRBV20-1
CSAPRGVYMNTEAFF
>TRBJ2-2|TRBV28
CASSLPGQGSGELFF
>TRBJ1-2|TRBV12-3/TRBV12-4
CASSRGRPGYGYTF
>TRBJ1-5|TRBV20-1
CSAPQGNNQPQHF
>TRBJ1-2|TRBV12-3/TRBV12-4
CASIRGGGYYGYTF
>TRBJ2-2|TRBV20-1
CSATTGPNTGELFF
>TRBJ2-3|TRBV18
CASSPTSTVDTQYF
>TRBJ2-7|TRBV9
CASSASGQGAVYEQYF
>TRBJ2-5|TRBV4-3
CASSQGSGERETQYF
>TRBJ1-5|TRBV4-3
CASSQESRSDQPQHF
>TRBJ2-2|TRBV30
CAWSVQQGSGELFF
>TRBJ2-5|TRBV2
CASSPGTVPETQYF
>TRBJ2-4|TRBV7-2
CASSLGADIPAKNIQYF
>NA|TRBV29-1
CSVASLAGGRETQYF
>TRBJ1-2|TRBV15
CAAGQPWYSGYTF
>TRBJ2-1|TRBV6-1
CASSEGGSEFF
>TRBJ1-1|TRBV29-1
CSVGSGAFF
>TRBJ2-1|TRBV11-1
CASNLGGPEQFF
>TRBJ1-5|TRBV20-1
CSANAGTNQPQHF
>NA|TRBV5-8
CASSSRGRVVSEQYF
>TRBJ2-7|TRBV12-3/TRBV12-4
CASSLALVSEQYF
>TRBJ2-6|TRBV3-1
CASSYPNSGANVLTF
>TRBJ2-5|TRBV7-9
CASSSVGGTQYF
>TRBJ1-1|TRBV12-3/TRBV12-4
CASSLIFTEAFF
>TRBJ2-2|TRBV4-3
CASSQDLPIGPNTGELFF
>TRBJ2-1|TRBV7-2
CASSPTQLTGNEQFF
>TRBJ2-5|TRBV7-8
CASSFTGAKETQYF
>TRBJ2-3|TRBV6-5
CASSRTGHTDTQYF
>TRBJ1-5|TRBV7-9
CASSSDRDLSNQPQHF
>TRBJ2-3|TRBV20-1
CSARSGGTDTQYF
>TRBJ2-7|TRBV4-3
CASSQERDRDPYEQYF
>TRBJ2-6|TRBV10-2
CASNPNSGANVLTF
>TRBJ2-7|TRBV6-2/TRBV6-3
CASSRLGVPNYEQYF
>TRBJ2-5|TRBV12-3/TRBV12-4
CASSPPASLARGEETQYF
>NA|TRBV5-6
CASSAITLTPGETQYF
>TRBJ2-1|TRBV6-2/TRBV6-3
CASSADLPKQFF
>TRBJ1-2|TRBV3-1
CASSKPGQAGRGYTF
>TRBJ2-6|TRBV6-5
CASTSRWSSGANVLTF
>TRBJ2-3|TRBV7-9
CASVDRGFTDTQYF
>TRBJ1-1|TRBV4-1
CASSHLITEEAFF